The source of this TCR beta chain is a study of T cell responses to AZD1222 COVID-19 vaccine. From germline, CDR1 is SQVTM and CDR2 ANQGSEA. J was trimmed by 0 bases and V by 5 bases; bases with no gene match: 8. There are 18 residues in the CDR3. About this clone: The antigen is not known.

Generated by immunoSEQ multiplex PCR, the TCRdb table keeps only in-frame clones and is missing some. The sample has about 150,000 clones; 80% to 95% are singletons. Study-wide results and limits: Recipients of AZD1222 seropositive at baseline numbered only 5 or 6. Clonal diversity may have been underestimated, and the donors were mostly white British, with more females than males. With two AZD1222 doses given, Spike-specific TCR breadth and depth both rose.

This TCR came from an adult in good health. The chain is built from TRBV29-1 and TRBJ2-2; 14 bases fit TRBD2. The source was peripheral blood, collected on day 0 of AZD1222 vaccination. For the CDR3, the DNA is TGCAGCGTTCCCAACCGACTAGCGGGAGGGCCGAACACCGGGGAGCTGTTTTTT. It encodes CSVPNRLAGGPNTGELFF.